This TCR beta chain was captured in a study of shared clonotypes between healthy human individuals. Study-level results: Of the naive CD4 clonotypes, approximately 5% were shared across a handful of donors.

Concerning this clone: Antigen specificity is unknown. The identical CDR3 is also encoded by other nucleotide sequences in the sample.

The length of the CDR3 is 12 residues. The V end was cut by 5 bases, the J end by 6 bases, with 10 bases between. CDR1 is SGHVS, CDR2 FNYEAQ, per germline. Each subset's genomic DNA was shared equally among a number of immunoSEQ plates. Assay used: immunoSEQ multiplex PCR; TCRdb lists only in-frame clones, some missing. The table includes some 2 million clones, over 85% detected once. Positive CCR7 selection of CD45RO-negative cells yielded the naive CD8 cells, and terminally differentiated effector memory CD45RA+ cells were excluded. V usage is TRBV7-6 and J usage is TRBJ1-1; weak D call: TRBD1 (5 bases). The sequenced sample was naive CD8+ T cells sorted from blood. The TCR originated in a man between 18 and 29 years old in good health. The CDR3 sequence is CASSPTGAEAFF. CDR3 DNA sequence: TGTGCCAGCAGCCCCACGGGGGCTGAAGCTTTCTTT.